This T cell receptor beta chain was sequenced during a study of T cells in Graves' hyperthyroidism and ophthalmopathy. With V trimmed by 4 bases and J by 4 bases, 10 bases remained unmatched. Germline loops: CDR1 DFQATT, CDR2 SNEGSKA (reference sequence). The CDR3 runs to 14 residues. The CDR3 regions of TCR beta were amplified from RNA transcripts. First-round RT-PCR targeting the TCR CDR3 was performed with the HTBI primer set. TCRdb ran MiXCR on the multiplex PCR reads and lists one entry per CDR3 protein. Of hundreds of thousands of distinct CDR3 sequences in the sample, 35% are singletons; the top ten hold roughly 30%.

The TCR was taken from a woman aged 40 to 55 with Graves' hyperthyroidism. The chain links TRBV20-1 to TRBJ2-7; 7 positions agree with TRBD1. The sequenced sample was blood. The CDR3 reads CSATPGQVFYEQYF. CDR3 bases: TGCAGTGCTACCCCAGGACAGGTGTTTTACGAGCAGTACTTC.